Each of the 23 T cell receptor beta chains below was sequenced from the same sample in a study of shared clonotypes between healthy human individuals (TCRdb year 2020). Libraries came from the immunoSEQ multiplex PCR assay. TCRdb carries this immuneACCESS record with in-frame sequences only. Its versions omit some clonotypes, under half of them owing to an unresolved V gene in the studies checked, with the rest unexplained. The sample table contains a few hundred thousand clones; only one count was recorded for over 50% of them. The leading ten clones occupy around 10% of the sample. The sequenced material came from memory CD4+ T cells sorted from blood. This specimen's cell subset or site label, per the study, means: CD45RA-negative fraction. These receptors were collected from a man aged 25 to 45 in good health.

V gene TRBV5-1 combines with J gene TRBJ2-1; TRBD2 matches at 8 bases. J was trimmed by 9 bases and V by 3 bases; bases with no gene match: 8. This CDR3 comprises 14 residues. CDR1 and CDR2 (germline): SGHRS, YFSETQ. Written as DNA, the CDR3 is TGCGCCAGCAGCTCCGAGCGGGAGTCGGTTGAGCAGTTCTTC. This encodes CASSSERESVEQFF.

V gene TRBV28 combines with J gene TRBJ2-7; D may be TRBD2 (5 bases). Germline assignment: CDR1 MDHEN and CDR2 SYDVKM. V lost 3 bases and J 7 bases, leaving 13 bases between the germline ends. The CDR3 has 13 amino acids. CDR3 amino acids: CASSFLRTGEQYF. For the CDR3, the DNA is TGTGCCAGCAGTTTCCTCCGTACGGGGGAGCAGTACTTC.

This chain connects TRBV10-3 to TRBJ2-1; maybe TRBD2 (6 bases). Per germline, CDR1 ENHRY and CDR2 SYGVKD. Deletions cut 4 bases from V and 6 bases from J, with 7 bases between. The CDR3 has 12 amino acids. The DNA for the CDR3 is TGTGCCATCAGTGCGGAGGGCAATGAGCAGTTCTTC. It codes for CAISAEGNEQFF.

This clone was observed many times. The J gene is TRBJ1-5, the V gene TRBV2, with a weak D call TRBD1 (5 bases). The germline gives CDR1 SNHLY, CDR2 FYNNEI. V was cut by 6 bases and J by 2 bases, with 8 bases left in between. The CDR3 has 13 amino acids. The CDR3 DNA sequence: TGTGCCAGCAGGGGGGACGGCAATCAGCCCCAGCATTTT. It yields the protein CASRGDGNQPQHF.

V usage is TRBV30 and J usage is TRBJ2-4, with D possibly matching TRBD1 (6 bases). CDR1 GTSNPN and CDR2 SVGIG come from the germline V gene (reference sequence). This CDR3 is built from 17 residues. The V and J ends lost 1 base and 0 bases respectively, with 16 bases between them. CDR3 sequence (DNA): TGTGCCTGGAGTGACGATAACAGGGACCTAGCCAAAAACATTCAGTACTTC. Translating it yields CAWSDDNRDLAKNIQYF.

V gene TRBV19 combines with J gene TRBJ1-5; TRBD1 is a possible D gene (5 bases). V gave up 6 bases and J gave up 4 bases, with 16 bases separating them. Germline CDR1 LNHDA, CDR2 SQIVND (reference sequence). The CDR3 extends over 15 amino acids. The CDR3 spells CASRKGTGGNQPQHF. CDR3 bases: TGTGCCAGTAGGAAAGGGACCGGAGGAAATCAGCCCCAGCATTTT.

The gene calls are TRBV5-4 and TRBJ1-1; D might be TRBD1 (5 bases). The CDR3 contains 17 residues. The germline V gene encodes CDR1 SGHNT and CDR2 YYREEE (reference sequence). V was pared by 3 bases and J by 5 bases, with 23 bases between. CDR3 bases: TGTGCCAGCAGCTCCGGCCAGGGTGGTCCGTACGGTACTGAAGCTTTCTTT. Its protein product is CASSSGQGGPYGTEAFF. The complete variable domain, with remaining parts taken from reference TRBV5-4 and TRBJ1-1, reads ETGVTQSPTHLIKTRGQQVTLRCSSQSGHNTVSWYQQALGQGPQFIFQYYREEENGRGNFPPRFSGLQFPNYSSELNVNALELDDSALYLCASSSGQGGPYGTEAFFGQGTRLTVV.

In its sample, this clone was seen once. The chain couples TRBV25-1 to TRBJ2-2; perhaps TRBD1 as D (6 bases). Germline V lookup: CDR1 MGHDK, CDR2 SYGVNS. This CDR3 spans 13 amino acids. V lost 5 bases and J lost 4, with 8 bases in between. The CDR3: CASSQGITGELFF. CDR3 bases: TGTGCCAGCAGTCAGGGGATCACCGGGGAGCTGTTTTTT.

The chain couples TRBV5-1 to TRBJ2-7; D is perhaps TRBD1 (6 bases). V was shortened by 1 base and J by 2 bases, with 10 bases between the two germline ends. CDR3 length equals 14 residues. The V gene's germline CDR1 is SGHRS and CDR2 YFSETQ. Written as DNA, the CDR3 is TGCGCCAGCAGCTTGATGACAGGACCCTACGAGCAGTACTTC. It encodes CASSLMTGPYEQYF.

CDR3: CAIKPTGTLAEQYF. CDR3 sequence (DNA): TGTGCCATCAAACCGACAGGAACCCTCGCCGAGCAGTACTTC. J is TRBJ2-7 and V is TRBV10-3, with a tentative D call TRBD1 (6 bases). Trimming removed 7 bases at V and 6 bases at J, with 19 bases between. This CDR3 spans 14 amino acids. Per the germline V gene, CDR1 is ENHRY and CDR2 is SYGVKD.

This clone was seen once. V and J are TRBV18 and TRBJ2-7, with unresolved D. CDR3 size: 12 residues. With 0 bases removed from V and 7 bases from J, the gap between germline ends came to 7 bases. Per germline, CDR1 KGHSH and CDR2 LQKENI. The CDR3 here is CASSPPAREQYF. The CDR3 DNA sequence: TGTGCCAGCTCACCACCGGCGCGAGAGCAGTACTTC.

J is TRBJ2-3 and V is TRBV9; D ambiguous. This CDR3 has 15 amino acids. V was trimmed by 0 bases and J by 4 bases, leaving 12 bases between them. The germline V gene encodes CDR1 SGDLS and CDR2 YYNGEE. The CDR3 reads CASSVALGFADTQYF. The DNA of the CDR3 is TGTGCCAGCAGCGTAGCTCTAGGGTTCGCAGATACGCAGTATTTT.

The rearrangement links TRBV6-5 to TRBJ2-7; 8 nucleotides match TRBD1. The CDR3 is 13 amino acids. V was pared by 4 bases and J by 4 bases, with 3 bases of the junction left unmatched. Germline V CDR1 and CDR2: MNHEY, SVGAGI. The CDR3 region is CASSSYRGYEQYF. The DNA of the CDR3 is TGTGCCAGCAGTTCTTACAGGGGGTACGAGCAGTACTTC.

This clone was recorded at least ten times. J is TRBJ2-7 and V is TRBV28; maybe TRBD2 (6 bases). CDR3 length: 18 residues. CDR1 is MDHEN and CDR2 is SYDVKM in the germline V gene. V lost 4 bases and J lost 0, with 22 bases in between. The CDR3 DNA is TGTGCCAGCAGTTCGATCTTAACCCCTGCGGGGAGCTCCTACGAGCAGTACTTC. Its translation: CASSSILTPAGSSYEQYF. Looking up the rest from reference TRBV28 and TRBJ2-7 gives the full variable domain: DVKVTQSSRYLVKRTGEKVFLECVQDMDHENMFWYRQDPGLGLRLIYFSYDVKMKEKGDIPEGYSVSREKKERFSLILESASTNQTSMYLCASSSILTPAGSSYEQYFGPGTRLTVT.

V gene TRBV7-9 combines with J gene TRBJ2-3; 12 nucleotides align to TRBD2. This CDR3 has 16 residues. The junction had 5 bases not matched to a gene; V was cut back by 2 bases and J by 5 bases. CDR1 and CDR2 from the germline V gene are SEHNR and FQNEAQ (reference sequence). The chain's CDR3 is CASSLRLAGEGDTQYF. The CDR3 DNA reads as TGTGCCAGCAGCTTACGACTAGCGGGAGAAGGAGATACGCAGTATTTT.

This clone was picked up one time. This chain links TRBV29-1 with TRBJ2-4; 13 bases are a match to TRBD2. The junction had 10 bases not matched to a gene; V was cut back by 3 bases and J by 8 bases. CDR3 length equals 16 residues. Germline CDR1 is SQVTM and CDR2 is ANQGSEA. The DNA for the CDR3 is TGCAGCGTTGAGGGACTAGCGGGAAGTAAGGGGGACATTCAGTACTTC. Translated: CSVEGLAGSKGDIQYF.

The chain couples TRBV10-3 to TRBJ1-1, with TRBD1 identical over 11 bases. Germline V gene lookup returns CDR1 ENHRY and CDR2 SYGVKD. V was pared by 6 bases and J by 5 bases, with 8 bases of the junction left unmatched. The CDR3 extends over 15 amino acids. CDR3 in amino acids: CAIRTTDRGLTEAFF. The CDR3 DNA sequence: TGTGCCATCAGAACAACGGACAGGGGGCTGACTGAAGCTTTCTTT.

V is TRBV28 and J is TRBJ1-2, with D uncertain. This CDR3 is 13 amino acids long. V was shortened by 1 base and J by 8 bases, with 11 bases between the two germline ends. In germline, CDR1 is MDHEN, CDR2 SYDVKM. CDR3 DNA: TGTGCCAGCAGTTTATTGGGCAGTTGGGGCTACACCTTC. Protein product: CASSLLGSWGYTF.

The DNA for the CDR3 is TGTGCCAGCTCACCTCTACCGGAGTTTGGGGAGCAGTACTTC. Its protein is CASSPLPEFGEQYF. The chain employs TRBV18 and TRBJ2-7; D unresolved. The CDR3 covers 14 residues. The V gene lost 3 bases and the J gene lost 7 bases, with 16 bases spanning the gap. Germline V gene lookup returns CDR1 KGHSH and CDR2 LQKENI.

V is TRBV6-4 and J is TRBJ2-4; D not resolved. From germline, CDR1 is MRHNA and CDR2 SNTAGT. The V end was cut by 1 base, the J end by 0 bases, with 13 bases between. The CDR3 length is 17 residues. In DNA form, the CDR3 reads TGTGCCAGCAGTGACTGGCCCACCGCTATAGCCAAAAACATTCAGTACTTC. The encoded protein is CASSDWPTAIAKNIQYF.

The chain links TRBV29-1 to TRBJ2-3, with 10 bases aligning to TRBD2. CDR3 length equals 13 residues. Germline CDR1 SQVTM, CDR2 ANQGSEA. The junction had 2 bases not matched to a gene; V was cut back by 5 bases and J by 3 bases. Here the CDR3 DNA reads TGCAGCGTTAGCGGGAGGGGGACAGATACGCAGTATTTT. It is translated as CSVSGRGTDTQYF.

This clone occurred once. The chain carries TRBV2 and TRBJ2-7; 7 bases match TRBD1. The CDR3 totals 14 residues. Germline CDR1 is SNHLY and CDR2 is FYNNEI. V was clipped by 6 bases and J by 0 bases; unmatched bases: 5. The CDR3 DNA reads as TGTGCCAGCAGCGGACAGGAAAGCTCCTACGAGCAGTACTTC. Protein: CASSGQESSYEQYF.

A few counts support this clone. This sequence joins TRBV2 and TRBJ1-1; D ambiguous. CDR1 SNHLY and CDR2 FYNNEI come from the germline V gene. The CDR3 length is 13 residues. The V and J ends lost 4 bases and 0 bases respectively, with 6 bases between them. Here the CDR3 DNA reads TGTGCCAGCAGTGTTATGGTGAACACTGAAGCTTTCTTT. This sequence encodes CASSVMVNTEAFF.